This T cell receptor beta chain was identified during a study of cytomegalovirus exposure and HLA in healthy donors. With respect to this clone: Its antigen is currently unknown.

The germline gives CDR1 MNHEY, CDR2 SMNVEV (reference sequence). The V end was cut by 5 bases, the J end by 1 base, with 7 bases between. The CDR3 consists of 13 residues. PCR primers comprised 60 Vbeta and 13 Jbeta primers. Generated by immunoSEQ multiplex PCR, the TCRdb table keeps only in-frame clones and is missing some. Among under 150,000 clones, approximately 80% were seen once, and the ten largest hold approximately 6%. Study observations and caveats: Per a prior analysis, the majority of TCR beta V segments were productive roughly 90% or roughly 30% of the time.

This clonotype was obtained from a woman aged 40 to 50 in good health and CMV-seropositive. The chain combines TRBV27 with TRBJ2-3; D call uncertain. The specimen sequenced was PBMCs. In nucleotides, the CDR3 is TGTGCCAGCAGTACCCAGGGCACAGATACGCAGTATTTT. Translating it yields CASSTQGTDTQYF.